This T cell receptor beta chain was profiled in a study of blood T cell repertoires in COVID-19. Study background: Whether acute or convalescent, the COVID-19 samples came from the United States, Italy and Spain.

TCRdb keeps only in-frame clones here, not all; method: immunoSEQ multiplex PCR. The table records approximately 46,000 clones, roughly nine tenths of them present only once. V trimming: 6 bases; J trimming: 1 base; junction bases outside the gene matches: 13. The CDR3 covers 18 residues. Germline loops: CDR1 LGHDT, CDR2 YNNKEL (reference sequence). The J gene is TRBJ2-3, the V gene TRBV3-1 (or the pseudogene TRBV3-2); TRBD2 matches 10 bases. Sequenced input: peripheral blood. The TCR comes from a man aged 70-80 years with active COVID-19. The CDR3 region is CASRPTSGGVFGTDTQYF. CDR3 DNA sequence: TGTGCCAGCAGACCGACGAGCGGGGGGGTGTTCGGCACAGATACGCAGTATTTT.